This TCR beta chain emerged from a study of blood T cell repertoires in COVID-19. Study in general: PBMCs, B-cell-depleted T cells, or T cells provided the cDNA or gDNA that made up the material.

Per the authors' pipeline: Amplified reference gene primers provided the basis for estimating nucleated cell counts. Clones were sequenced by immunoSEQ multiplex PCR, and TCRdb holds only the in-frame ones, with some missing. V, J and clone size reflect that table, while D and trimming were determined from the DNA. The profile covers 150,000 to 200,000 clones, with roughly nine tenths appearing a single time and approximately 2.5% taken by the ten largest. Cohort allocation depended upon clinical history that participants reported. Material for sequencing was PBMCs or T cells enriched from blood (not recorded which). The receptor was derived from a woman aged 40 to 50 with acute COVID-19.

CDR3 loop: CASSLSSGSRIEQFF. The CDR3 DNA reads TGTGCCAGCAGCTTATCTAGCGGGAGCCGAATTGAGCAGTTCTTC. The chain uses TRBV7-2 and TRBJ2-1; 10 positions match TRBD2. The V and J ends lost 2 bases and 9 bases, in that order; junction bases with no gene match: 7. The CDR3 spans 15 residues. Germline CDR1 and CDR2: SGHTA and FQGNSA. Together with reference TRBV7-2 and TRBJ2-1, the CDR3 gives the full variable domain: GAGVSQSPSNKVTEKGKDVELRCDPISGHTALYWYRQSLGQGLEFLIYFQGNSAPDKSGLPSDRFSAERTGGSVSTLTIQRTQQEDSAVYLCASSLSSGSRIEQFFGPGTRLTVL.